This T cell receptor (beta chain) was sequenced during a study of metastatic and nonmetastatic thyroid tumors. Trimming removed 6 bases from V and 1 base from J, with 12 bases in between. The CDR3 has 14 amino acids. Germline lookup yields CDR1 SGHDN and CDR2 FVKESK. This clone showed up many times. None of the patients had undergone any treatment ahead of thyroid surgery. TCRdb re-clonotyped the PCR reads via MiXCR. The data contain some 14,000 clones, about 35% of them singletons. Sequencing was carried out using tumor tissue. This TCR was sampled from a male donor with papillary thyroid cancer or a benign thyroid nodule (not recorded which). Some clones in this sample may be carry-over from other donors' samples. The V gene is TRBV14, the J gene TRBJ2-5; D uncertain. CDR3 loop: CASRGLSPQETQYF. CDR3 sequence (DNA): TGTGCCAGCAGGGGCCTCAGCCCCCAAGAGACCCAGTACTTC. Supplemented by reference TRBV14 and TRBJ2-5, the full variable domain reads EAGVTQFPSHSVIEKGQTVTLRCDPISGHDNLYWYRRVMGKEIKFLLHFVKESKQDESGMPNNRFLAERTGGTYSTLKVQPAELEDSGVYFCASRGLSPQETQYFGPGTRLLVL.